The 4 T cell receptor beta chains presented below share a single source sample, sequenced in a study of T cell responses to AZD1222 COVID-19 vaccine. Only in-frame clones appear in the TCRdb table, and some are missing; sequencing was by immunoSEQ multiplex PCR. The data contain tens of thousands of clones, about three quarters of them seen just once; the ten biggest clones take up roughly 28%. Sequencing used peripheral blood, obtained 28 days after the second dose of the MenACWY control vaccine. These receptors all stem from an adult who received the MenACWY meningococcal vaccine as a control.

The rearrangement uses TRBV7-2 and TRBJ1-2, with a tentative D call TRBD1 (6 bases). Germline V CDR1 and CDR2: SGHTA, FQGNSA. The CDR3 runs to 14 residues. The germline V and J ends were trimmed by 4 bases and 8 bases, with 17 bases remaining between them. The CDR3 region is CASSSPNRDGGYTF. The DNA for the CDR3 is TGTGCCAGCAGCTCCCCAAACAGGGACGGAGGCTACACCTTC.

V usage is TRBV12-3 or TRBV12-4 and J usage is TRBJ1-4, with D tentatively TRBD1 (6 bases). This CDR3 has 13 residues. V lost 7 bases, J lost 7 bases, and 13 bases lay in between. The CDR3, as DNA: TGTGCCAGCACCCTAGGGGGTGGTGAAAAACTGTTTTTT. It yields the protein CASTLGGGEKLFF.

This chain connects TRBV2 to TRBJ2-3; tentatively, D is TRBD2 (5 bases). V was cut by 0 bases and J by 1 base, with 14 bases left in between. The CDR3 is 17 amino acids. Germline values: CDR1 SNHLY, CDR2 FYNNEI. CDR3 amino acids: CASSEALSSYGTDTQYF. The CDR3 DNA follows: TGTGCCAGCAGTGAAGCACTATCTAGCTATGGCACAGATACGCAGTATTTT.

The chain couples TRBV15 to TRBJ2-7; 7 positions agree with TRBD1. J gave up 3 bases and V 1 base, and 3 bases lay outside the gene matches. Germline V gene lookup returns CDR1 LNHNV and CDR2 YYDKDF (reference sequence). This CDR3 has 14 residues. The CDR3 loop reads CATSRADRFYEQYF. CDR3 bases: TGTGCCACCAGCAGAGCGGACAGGTTCTACGAGCAGTACTTC.